This paragraph covers one T cell receptor (beta chain) sequence. Its antigen is undetermined. The sample originates from a study of T cell responses to AZD1222 COVID-19 vaccine. Study-level points and caveats: Females made up more of the donors, who were largely white British, and clonal diversity may have come out too low.

This CDR3 has 15 residues. Looked up from germline, CDR1 is MGHRA and CDR2 is YSYEKL. V lost 4 bases to trimming and J lost 11 bases, with 21 bases between them. Libraries were prepared by immunoSEQ multiplex PCR; TCRdb keeps only in-frame clonotypes and omits some of them. The table records 140,000 or so clones, 85% to 95% of them present only once. The chain employs TRBV4-1 and TRBJ1-5; D remains ambiguous. The origin of this receptor is an adult who had recovered from COVID-19. The sample here was peripheral blood, taken after recovery from COVID-19. The CDR3 sequence is CASSLRRQEFSAQHF. Written as DNA, the CDR3 is TGCGCCAGCAGCCTCAGAAGGCAGGAGTTTTCAGCCCAGCATTTT.